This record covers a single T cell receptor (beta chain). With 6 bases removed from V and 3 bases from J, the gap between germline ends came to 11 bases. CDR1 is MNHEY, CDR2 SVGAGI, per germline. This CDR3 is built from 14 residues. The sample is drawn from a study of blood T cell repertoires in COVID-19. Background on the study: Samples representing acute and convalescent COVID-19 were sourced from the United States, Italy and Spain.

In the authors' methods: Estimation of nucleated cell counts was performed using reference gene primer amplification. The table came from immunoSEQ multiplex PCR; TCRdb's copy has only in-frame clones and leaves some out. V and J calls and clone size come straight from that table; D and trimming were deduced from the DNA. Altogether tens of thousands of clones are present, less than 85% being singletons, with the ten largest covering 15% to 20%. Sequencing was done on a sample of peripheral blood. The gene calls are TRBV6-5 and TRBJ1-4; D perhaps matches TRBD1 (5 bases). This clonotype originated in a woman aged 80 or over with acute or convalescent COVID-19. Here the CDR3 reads CASRTWGANEKLFF. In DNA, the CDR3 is TGTGCCAGCAGGACGTGGGGGGCTAATGAAAAACTGTTTTTT.